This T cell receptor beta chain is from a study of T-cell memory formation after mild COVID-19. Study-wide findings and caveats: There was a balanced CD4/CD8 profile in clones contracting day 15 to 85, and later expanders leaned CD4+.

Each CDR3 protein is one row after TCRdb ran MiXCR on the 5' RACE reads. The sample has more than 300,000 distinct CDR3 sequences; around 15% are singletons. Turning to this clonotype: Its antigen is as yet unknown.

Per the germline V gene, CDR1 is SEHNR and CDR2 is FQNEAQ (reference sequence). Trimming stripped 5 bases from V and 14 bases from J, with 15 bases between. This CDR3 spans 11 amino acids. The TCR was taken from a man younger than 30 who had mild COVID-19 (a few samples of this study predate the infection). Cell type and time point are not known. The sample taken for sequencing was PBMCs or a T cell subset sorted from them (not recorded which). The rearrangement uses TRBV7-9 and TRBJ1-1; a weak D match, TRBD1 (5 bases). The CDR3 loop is CASSADRWSFF. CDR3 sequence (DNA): TGTGCCAGCAGCGCCGACAGATGGAGCTTCTTT.